These 7 T cell receptor beta chains share one sample of origin, sequenced in a study of T cell responses to AZD1222 COVID-19 vaccine. The method was immunoSEQ multiplex PCR; TCRdb's version includes in-frame clones alone and lacks a portion of them. The sample contains 150,000 to 200,000 clones, 80% to 95% of which appear only once. The specimen was peripheral blood, collected on day 0 of AZD1222 vaccination. These receptors all stem from an adult in good health.

This sequence joins TRBV12-3 or TRBV12-4 and TRBJ1-5, with D unresolved. The length of the CDR3 is 12 residues. Trimming pared 4 bases from V and 8 bases from J, leaving 9 bases between. The CDR3 protein is CASSSGAEPQHF. The CDR3 DNA reads as TGTGCCAGCAGTTCGGGAGCGGAGCCCCAGCATTTT.

On this clone itself: Distinct nucleotide sequences in the sample also encode this CDR3. The chain has TRBV11-2 and TRBJ1-6; no clear D gene. The ends were cut back, 0 bases at V and 7 bases at J, with 7 bases in the middle. CDR1 and CDR2 from the germline V gene are SGHAT and FQNNGV. This CDR3 is 14 amino acids long. The CDR3 loop is CASSLDETNSPLHF. The CDR3 region has the DNA TGTGCCAGCAGCTTAGACGAAACCAATTCACCCCTCCACTTT.

The V and J genes are TRBV4-1 and TRBJ2-1; D not resolved. Germline-derived CDR1 and CDR2 are MGHRA and YSYEKL. The CDR3 contains 15 residues. V lost 4 bases, J lost 2 bases, and 12 bases lay in between. The CDR3 nucleotides read TGCGCCAGCAGCCTAGGAAGGGAACCCTACAATGAGCAGTTCTTC. As protein: CASSLGREPYNEQFF.

The chain joins TRBV18 to TRBJ1-1; D possibly corresponds to TRBD1 (6 bases). CDR1 KGHSH and CDR2 LQKENI come from the germline V gene. The CDR3 has 16 residues. Deletions cut 3 bases from V and 0 bases from J, with 14 bases between. The CDR3 here is CASSPTQGPVNTEAFF. The CDR3 nucleotides are TGTGCCAGCTCACCGACGCAGGGGCCGGTGAACACTGAAGCTTTCTTT.

V and J are TRBV5-1 and TRBJ2-5, with 11 bases aligning to TRBD2. This CDR3 is 16 amino acids long. Germline V gives CDR1 SGHRS, CDR2 YFSETQ. Unmatched junction bases numbered 9, after V lost 1 base and J lost 7 bases. CDR3 bases: TGCGCCAGCAGCTTGCTCCATAGCGGGAGGGAGGGGACCCAGTACTTC. Encoded protein: CASSLLHSGREGTQYF.

The CDR3 DNA reads as TGTGCCAGCGGATGGACAGGGGAGTACTATGGCTACACCTTC. This translates into CASGWTGEYYGYTF. The chain uses TRBV6-5 and TRBJ1-2, with 9 bases fitting TRBD1. Trimming cost V 8 bases and J 3 bases; bases outside gene matches: 7. This CDR3 is 14 amino acids long. Germline lookup yields CDR1 MNHEY and CDR2 SVGAGI.

Only one count was recorded for this clone. The V call is TRBV18, the J call TRBJ1-6; 11 bases align to TRBD1. The CDR3 sequence is 14 residues long. J lost 10 bases, V lost 3 bases, and 2 bases had no gene match. CDR1 KGHSH and CDR2 LQKENI come from the germline V gene. The CDR3 DNA sequence: TGTGCCAGCTCACCGGGGACAGGGGGATCACCCCTCCACTTT. It encodes CASSPGTGGSPLHF.